This entry is about one TCR beta chain. The CDR3 runs 17 residues. Germline V CDR1 and CDR2: SGHRS, YFSETQ. This sample was taken from a study of monozygotic twins with inflammatory bowel disease. TCRdb re-called the 5' RACE reads; one entry per CDR3 protein, DNA not given. This listing includes fewer than 550,000 distinct CDR3 sequences. Sequenced sample: blood. This chain joins TRBV5-1 and TRBJ2-3; TCRdb picks TRBD2, but there is no DNA to check that call. This sequence was found in a human donor with ulcerative colitis or Crohn's disease, or a healthy co-twin of an affected twin (not recorded which). CDR3 loop: CASSSRGLAGYTDTQYF.